This T cell receptor beta chain was recovered during a study of control samples from healthy donors and cancer patients. The repertoire was sequenced with immunoSEQ multiplex PCR; TCRdb's copy has only in-frame clones and lacks some. The sample yields about 75,000 clones, about 93% seen once. CDR1 and CDR2 from the germline V gene are SGHAT and FQNNGV. The V and J ends lost 5 bases and 9 bases respectively, with 11 bases between them. The CDR3 extends over 13 amino acids. This TCR derives from a woman aged 40 to 50 in good health. Sequencing was performed on blood. This rearrangement joins TRBV11-2 to TRBJ1-6, with D unclear. DNA for the CDR3: TGTGCCAGCAGCCCGGACGATTTTTCACCCCTCCACTTT. Its translation is CASSPDDFSPLHF.